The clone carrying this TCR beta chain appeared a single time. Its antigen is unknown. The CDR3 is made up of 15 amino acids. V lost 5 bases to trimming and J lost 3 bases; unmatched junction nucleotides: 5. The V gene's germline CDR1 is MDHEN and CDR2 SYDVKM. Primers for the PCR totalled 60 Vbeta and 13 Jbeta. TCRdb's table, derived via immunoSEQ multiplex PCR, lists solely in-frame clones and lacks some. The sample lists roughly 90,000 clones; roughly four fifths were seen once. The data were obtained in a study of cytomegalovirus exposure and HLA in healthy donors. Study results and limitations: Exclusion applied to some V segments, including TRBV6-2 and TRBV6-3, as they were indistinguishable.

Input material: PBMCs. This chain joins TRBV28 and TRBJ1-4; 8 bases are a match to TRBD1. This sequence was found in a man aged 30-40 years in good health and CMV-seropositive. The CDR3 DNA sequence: TGTGCCAGCAGTCCCAGGGGGCGACCTAATGAAAAACTGTTTTTT. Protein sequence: CASSPRGRPNEKLFF.